Each of the 27 T cell receptor beta chains below was sequenced from the same sample in a study of T cell repertoires in cytomegalovirus infection. TCRdb reprocessed the reads via MiXCR and lists one record per CDR3 protein. The table records about 570,000 distinct CDR3 sequences, 35% to 50% of them present only once. Their antigen targets remain unknown. Sequences were derived from cultured PBMCs, sampled from culture after CMV antigen stimulation. Receptor source: a human donor in good health (CMV status not recorded). Some clones in this sample may be carry-over from other donors' samples.

This clonotype was detected only a few times. The chain links TRBV11-2 to TRBJ2-7, with 9 positions matching TRBD1. Germline CDR1 and CDR2: SGHAT and FQNNGV. The V and J ends lost 4 bases and 4 bases, in that order; junction bases with no gene match: 11. The CDR3 sequence is 16 residues long. Written as DNA, the CDR3 is TGTGCCAGCAGCTCAGTGCTCGGGACAGGGTTTTACGAGCAGTACTTC. This gives the protein CASSSVLGTGFYEQYF.

The chain has TRBV6-2 or TRBV6-3 and TRBJ2-7, with 10 nucleotides matching TRBD1. V lost 2 bases, J lost 5 bases, and 3 bases stayed unmatched. Germline V gene lookup returns CDR1 MNHEY and CDR2 SVGEGT. There are 14 residues in the CDR3. This chain's CDR3 is CASSYGQGVDEQYF. The CDR3 DNA reads TGTGCCAGCAGTTACGGACAGGGGGTCGACGAGCAGTACTTC.

In this sample, this clonotype turned up a few times. V is TRBV7-8 and J is TRBJ2-3, with 12 bases that match TRBD2. V was clipped by 4 bases and J by 1 base; unmatched bases: 6. Germline CDR1 reads SGHVS; CDR2 reads FQNEAQ. This CDR3 has 17 residues. The CDR3 DNA sequence: TGTGCCAGCAGCTCGCGTCGACTAGCGGGAGGCACAGATACGCAGTATTTT. It codes for CASSSRRLAGGTDTQYF.

The chain employs TRBV7-6 and TRBJ2-7; unclear D gene. This CDR3 region has 14 residues. Between the trimmed V and J ends, which lost 5 bases and 6 bases, there was a span of 17 bases. The V gene's germline CDR1 is SGHVS and CDR2 FNYEAQ. The CDR3 sequence: CASSQEVGFSEQYF. The CDR3 nucleotides read TGTGCCAGCAGCCAAGAGGTTGGGTTCAGCGAGCAGTACTTC.

This clonotype was seen a few times. The rearrangement links TRBV7-2 to TRBJ2-2; D might be TRBD1 or TRBD2, each matching 6 bases. The germline V gene has CDR1 SGHTA and CDR2 FQGNSA. The ends were cut back, 2 bases at V and 6 bases at J, with 16 bases in the middle. The CDR3 loop spans 16 amino acids. CDR3 region: CASSLRLVGGPGELFF. The CDR3 DNA sequence: TGTGCCAGCAGCTTACGTTTGGTGGGGGGCCCCGGGGAGCTGTTTTTT.

This clonotype was seen only a few times. The rearrangement uses TRBV6-2 or TRBV6-3 and TRBJ2-5; the match to TRBD2 covers 10 bases. V trimming: 4 bases; J trimming: 1 base; junction bases outside the gene matches: 3. The germline gives CDR1 MNHEY, CDR2 SVGEGT. This CDR3 spans 15 amino acids. The DNA of the CDR3 is TGTGCCAGCAGTTTGGGGACTAGCGTCCAAGAGACCCAGTACTTC. Protein sequence: CASSLGTSVQETQYF.

The CDR3 DNA follows: TGTGCCAGCAGTGCCGCCGGGACAGGGTTGAAAAACGAGCAGTACTTC. Amino acids: CASSAAGTGLKNEQYF. The rearrangement links TRBV25-1 to TRBJ2-7, with 9 bases fitting TRBD1. The germline V gene has CDR1 MGHDK and CDR2 SYGVNS. J lost 5 bases, V lost 4 bases, and 12 bases had no gene match. This CDR3 spans 16 amino acids.

This clonotype has just a few counts. This chain uses TRBV11-2 with TRBJ2-5; 7 nucleotides match TRBD2. Germline V gives CDR1 SGHAT, CDR2 FQNNGV. CDR3 length: 16 residues. J gave up 2 bases and V 0 bases, and 6 bases lay outside the gene matches. CDR3 bases: TGTGCCAGCAGCTTAGATCGCGGGGGAATTCAAGAGACCCAGTACTTC. Amino acids: CASSLDRGGIQETQYF.

J is TRBJ1-3 and V is TRBV6-2 or TRBV6-3; no reliable D call. Germline values: CDR1 MNHEY, CDR2 SVGEGT. The CDR3 runs to 15 residues. Trimming stripped 4 bases from V and 1 base from J, with 11 bases between. Here the CDR3 reads CASSSRRGSGNTIYF. For the CDR3, the DNA is TGTGCCAGCAGTTCCCGTCGAGGATCTGGAAACACCATATATTTT.

The rearrangement uses TRBV7-2 and TRBJ2-1; 7 nucleotides agree with TRBD2. CDR1 and CDR2 from the germline V gene are SGHTA and FQGNSA. V shed 7 bases, J shed 9 bases, and the junction held 6 bases outside the gene matches. The CDR3 sequence is 12 residues long. In DNA, the CDR3 is TGTGCCAGCACTCTATCGGGGGGTGAGCAGTTCTTC. The encoded protein is CASTLSGGEQFF. The variable domain in full, with the rest retrieved from reference TRBV7-2 and TRBJ2-1, is GAGVSQSPSNKVTEKGKDVELRCDPISGHTALYWYRQSLGQGLEFLIYFQGNSAPDKSGLPSDRFSAERTGGSVSTLTIQRTQQEDSAVYLCASTLSGGEQFFGPGTRLTVL.

The genes are TRBV5-1 and TRBJ1-2; D unresolved. The CDR3 is made up of 15 amino acids. From germline, CDR1 is SGHRS and CDR2 YFSETQ. Trimming stripped 4 bases from V and 2 bases from J, with 15 bases between. The CDR3 DNA sequence: TGCGCCAGCAGCCGGATGGGCGAGACGAACTATGGCTACACCTTC. Translating it yields CASSRMGETNYGYTF. Full variable domain (missing parts from reference TRBV5-1 and TRBJ1-2): KAGVTQTPRYLIKTRGQQVTLSCSPISGHRSVSWYQQTPGQGLQFLFEYFSETQRNKGNFPGRFSGRQFSNSRSEMNVSTLELGDSALYLCASSRMGETNYGYTFGSGTRLTVV.

This chain links TRBV19 with TRBJ1-2; TRBD1 aligns across 7 bases. In germline, CDR1 is LNHDA, CDR2 SQIVND (reference sequence). The CDR3 extends over 18 amino acids. Trimming removed 5 bases from V and 2 bases from J; junction bases left unmatched: 17. The chain's CDR3 is CASSPLGDSSFNNYGYTF. CDR3 DNA: TGTGCCAGTAGTCCCCTCGGGGACAGTAGTTTCAACAACTATGGCTACACCTTC.

DNA for the CDR3: TGTGCCAGCTCACCTGGGGGCCGTTCCTCCTACGAGCAGTACTTC. Protein product: CASSPGGRSSYEQYF. The chain links TRBV18 to TRBJ2-7; D perhaps matches TRBD1 (6 bases). V lost 3 bases, J lost 0 bases, and 12 bases lay in between. CDR1 is KGHSH and CDR2 is LQKENI in the germline V gene. This CDR3 spans 15 amino acids.

The chain employs TRBV7-2 and TRBJ1-3; D is unclear. CDR1 SGHTA and CDR2 FQGNSA come from the germline V gene. V was trimmed by 1 base and J by 8 bases, leaving 9 bases between them. This CDR3 is 13 amino acids long. The CDR3 protein is CASSLGAVDTIYF. The DNA of the CDR3 is TGTGCCAGCAGCTTAGGGGCGGTGGACACCATATATTTT.

V usage is TRBV4-1 and J usage is TRBJ1-4; the D gene is possibly TRBD1 (5 bases). The CDR3 length is 16 residues. V lost 1 base and J 3 bases, leaving 12 bases between the germline ends. Germline assignment: CDR1 MGHRA and CDR2 YSYEKL. The CDR3 sequence: CASSQGGGVPNEKLFF. CDR3 nucleotides: TGCGCCAGCAGCCAAGGGGGGGGGGTTCCTAATGAAAAACTGTTTTTT.

This clonotype was seen a few times. The chain joins TRBV11-2 to TRBJ2-1; no definite D call. Between the trimmed V and J ends, which lost 2 bases and 9 bases, there was a span of 14 bases. From germline, CDR1 is SGHAT and CDR2 FQNNGV. This CDR3 has 14 amino acids. The CDR3 DNA is TGTGCCAGCAGCTTAAGAGGCAGATTTGGTGAGCAGTTCTTC. Protein sequence: CASSLRGRFGEQFF.

The J gene is TRBJ2-4, the V gene TRBV20-1; 11 positions agree with TRBD2. Germline CDR1 is DFQATT and CDR2 is SNEGSKA (reference sequence). Trimming removed 2 bases from V and 4 bases from J; junction bases left unmatched: 7. The CDR3 extends over 16 amino acids. CDR3 region: CSARLAGGRSKNIQYF. The CDR3 region has the DNA TGCAGTGCTAGATTAGCGGGGGGGCGTTCGAAAAACATTCAGTACTTC.

This chain connects TRBV6-2 or TRBV6-3 to TRBJ2-7; perhaps TRBD2 as D (6 bases). The CDR3 spans 16 residues. V was cut by 0 bases and J by 2 bases, with 14 bases left in between. Germline values: CDR1 MNHEY, CDR2 SVGEGT. The DNA of the CDR3 is TGTGCCAGCAGTTACTCGATTGGGGGGAGCCCCTACGAGCAGTACTTC. It encodes CASSYSIGGSPYEQYF.

The chain carries TRBV29-1 and TRBJ2-3, with a tentative D call TRBD2 (6 bases). Trimming removed 1 base from V and 0 bases from J, with 11 bases in between. Germline CDR1 and CDR2: SQVTM and ANQGSEA. This CDR3 is built from 15 residues. CDR3 DNA sequence: TGCAGCGTTGAAGGGGGGAGCGGGAGCACAGATACGCAGTATTTT. Protein: CSVEGGSGSTDTQYF.

The chain is built from TRBV20-1 and TRBJ2-3; 8 bases match TRBD1. The CDR3 totals 17 residues. Germline CDR1 DFQATT, CDR2 SNEGSKA (reference sequence). The trim removed 3 bases at V and 3 bases at J, leaving 14 bases unmatched. CDR3 coding DNA: TGCAGTGCTAGGACAAGATACAGGGGGAGTATTACAGATACGCAGTATTTT. Amino acids: CSARTRYRGSITDTQYF.

V usage is TRBV28 and J usage is TRBJ2-5, with 10 bases that match TRBD2. This CDR3 has 15 residues. The germline V gene has CDR1 MDHEN and CDR2 SYDVKM. The V gene end was trimmed by 5 bases and the J gene end by 12 bases; junction bases not matched to a gene: 15. The DNA of the CDR3 is TGTGCCAGCAGTAGAGGACTAGCGGAAATCAACTACAAGTACTTC. This encodes CASSRGLAEINYKYF. The complete variable domain, with remaining parts taken from reference TRBV28 and TRBJ2-5, reads DVKVTQSSRYLVKRTGEKVFLECVQDMDHENMFWYRQDPGLGLRLIYFSYDVKMKEKGDIPEGYSVSREKKERFSLILESASTNQTSMYLCASSRGLAEINYKYFGPGTRLLVL.

The rearrangement joins TRBV5-1 to TRBJ2-2; no clear D. V was cut by 7 bases and J by 0 bases, with 13 bases left in between. Germline CDR1 and CDR2: SGHRS and YFSETQ. This CDR3 is built from 15 residues. The CDR3 protein is CASAGQVTNTGELFF. The CDR3 DNA is TGCGCCAGCGCTGGCCAGGTGACGAACACCGGGGAGCTGTTTTTT.

The sample holds a few counts of this clonotype. The chain recombines TRBV6-1 with TRBJ2-5; 8 nucleotides agree with TRBD2. This CDR3 spans 13 amino acids. The germline CDR1 and CDR2 sequences are MNHNS and SASEGT. The junction had 2 bases not matched to a gene; V was cut back by 3 bases and J by 5 bases. CDR3 nucleotides: TGTGCCAGCAGTGAGGGCGGGGGGGAGACCCAGTACTTC. Its protein product is CASSEGGGETQYF.

This clonotype was observed a handful of times. V usage is TRBV24-1 and J usage is TRBJ2-1, with a tentative D call TRBD2 (6 bases). The V and J ends lost 3 bases and 0 bases respectively, with 11 bases between them. The CDR3 spans 16 residues. CDR1 and CDR2 (germline): KGHDR, SFDVKD. CDR3 amino acids: CATSDPGLFSYNEQFF. The DNA of the CDR3 is TGTGCCACCAGTGATCCGGGACTTTTCTCCTACAATGAGCAGTTCTTC.

The table lists this clonotype with many counts. The CDR3 nucleotides are TGTGCCAGCAGCTTACTAGCGGGAGGGCCTGGTTTCGGGAAGTTCTTC. This gives the protein CASSLLAGGPGFGKFF. The chain combines TRBV7-8 with TRBJ2-1; 12 bases align to TRBD2. The CDR3 consists of 16 residues. The J segment lost 14 bases and the V segment lost 2 bases, leaving 13 bases of the junction unmatched. The V gene's germline CDR1 is SGHVS and CDR2 FQNEAQ.

The J gene is TRBJ2-1, the V gene TRBV9; tentative D call: TRBD2 (6 bases). This CDR3 contains 13 residues. CDR1 and CDR2 (germline): SGDLS, YYNGEE. V was shortened by 4 bases and J by 9 bases, with 14 bases between the two germline ends. In DNA, the CDR3 is TGTGCCAGCAGCCCAAACCGGGACTTTGAGCAGTTCTTC. Translated, it gives CASSPNRDFEQFF. Drawing the rest from reference TRBV9 and TRBJ2-1, the complete variable domain is DSGVTQTPKHLITATGQRVTLRCSPRSGDLSVYWYQQSLDQGLQFLIQYYNGEERAKGNILERFSAQQFPDLHSELNLSSLELGDSALYFCASSPNRDFEQFFGPGTRLTVL.

This clonotype showed up just a few times. CDR3 sequence reads: CASSWRLAGGLRSENEQFF. DNA of the CDR3: TGTGCCAGCAGCTGGAGACTAGCGGGAGGGCTACGGAGTGAGAATGAGCAGTTCTTC. The gene calls are TRBV7-9 and TRBJ2-1; 14 bases match TRBD2. Germline values: CDR1 SEHNR, CDR2 FQNEAQ (reference sequence). CDR3 length: 19 residues. J was trimmed by 7 bases and V by 4 bases; bases with no gene match: 15. The variable domain in full, completed from reference TRBV7-9 and TRBJ2-1, reads DTGVSQNPRHKITKRGQNVTFRCDPISEHNRLYWYRQTLGQGPEFLTYFQNEAQLEKSRLLSDRFSAERPKGSFSTLEIQRTEQGDSAMYLCASSWRLAGGLRSENEQFFGPGTRLTVL.